These T cell receptor beta chains were read from a single sample in a study of shared clonotypes between healthy human individuals. Generated by immunoSEQ multiplex PCR, the TCRdb table keeps only in-frame clones and is missing some. The sample yields about 2 million clones, roughly 95% seen once. Sequencing used naive CD8+ T cells sorted from blood. These receptors originate from a man aged 18 to 35 in good health. Both conserved end residues are part of each CDR3. The D gene is left open where the match is weak.

j_call: TRBJ1-4; v_call: TRBV28; d_call: TRBD1; cdr3_length: 16; cdr3_nt: TGTGCCAGCAGTTCACCATCTCAGGGGGGGAATGAAAAACTGTTTTTT; cdr3_aa: CASSSPSQGGNEKLFF
j_call: TRBJ1-1; v_call: TRBV13; d_call: .; cdr3_length: 15; cdr3_nt: TGTGCCAGCAGCTTAGAGGAGGGTTTGAACACTGAAGCTTTCTTT; cdr3_aa: CASSLEEGLNTEAFF
j_call: TRBJ2-2; v_call: TRBV4-1; d_call: .; cdr3_length: 19; cdr3_nt: TGCGCCAGCAGCCCTCGTCGGTGGAACGGAACGTCGGTGGTCGGGGAGCTGTTTTTT; cdr3_aa: CASSPRRWNGTSVVGELFF
j_call: TRBJ2-5; v_call: TRBV19; d_call: .; cdr3_length: 13; cdr3_nt: TGTGCCAGTAACGGGGGAGTCACGGAGACCCAGTACTTC; cdr3_aa: CASNGGVTETQYF
j_call: TRBJ1-1; v_call: TRBV9; d_call: .; cdr3_length: 15; cdr3_nt: TGTGCCAGCAGCGTAGCTCAATCTGTGGGCACTGAAGCTTTCTTT; cdr3_aa: CASSVAQSVGTEAFF
j_call: TRBJ2-1; v_call: TRBV4-1; d_call: .; cdr3_length: 12; cdr3_nt: TGCGCTACCCCTACGGATCCCAATGAGCAGTTCTTC; cdr3_aa: CATPTDPNEQFF
j_call: TRBJ2-7; v_call: TRBV29-1; d_call: .; cdr3_length: 10; cdr3_nt: TGCAGCGTCCAGGGGGGCGAGCAGTACTTC; cdr3_aa: CSVQGGEQYF
j_call: TRBJ1-2; v_call: TRBV5-4; d_call: .; cdr3_length: 14; cdr3_nt: TGTGCCAGCAGCCTTCGTGGGGGGAACTATGGCTACACCTTC; cdr3_aa: CASSLRGGNYGYTF
j_call: TRBJ1-3; v_call: TRBV5-5; d_call: .; cdr3_length: 17; cdr3_nt: TGTGCCAGCAGCTTGGTTTTCGGCAGCAACTCTGGAAACACCATATATTTT; cdr3_aa: CASSLVFGSNSGNTIYF
j_call: TRBJ1-4; v_call: TRBV27; d_call: .; cdr3_length: 13; cdr3_nt: TGTGCCAGCAGTCATAGGGGAGGTGAAAAACTGTTTTTT; cdr3_aa: CASSHRGGEKLFF
j_call: TRBJ2-1; v_call: TRBV19; d_call: .; cdr3_length: 16; cdr3_nt: TGTGCCAGTAGTATAGATCTGTGGAAGCTAGAAAGTGAGCAGTTCTTC; cdr3_aa: CASSIDLWKLESEQFF
j_call: TRBJ1-4; v_call: TRBV19; d_call: TRBD1; cdr3_length: 15; cdr3_nt: TGTGCCAGTAGAACCCGGGACAGTTATAATGAAAAACTGTTTTTT; cdr3_aa: CASRTRDSYNEKLFF
j_call: TRBJ2-5; v_call: TRBV28; d_call: TRBD2; cdr3_length: 19; cdr3_nt: TGTGCCAGCAGTTTCCCCGGGGGGAGGGGCCTCTTGCCCCAAGAGACCCAGTACTTC; cdr3_aa: CASSFPGGRGLLPQETQYF
j_call: TRBJ1-1; v_call: TRBV7-9; d_call: .; cdr3_length: 16; cdr3_nt: TGTGCCAGCAGCACGGCCTCCGGGTTCCAGAACACTGAAGCTTTCTTT; cdr3_aa: CASSTASGFQNTEAFF
j_call: TRBJ2-7; v_call: TRBV5-4; d_call: TRBD2; cdr3_length: 13; cdr3_nt: TGTGCCAGCAGCTGGGGACTAGCGGGAGAGCAGTACTTC; cdr3_aa: CASSWGLAGEQYF